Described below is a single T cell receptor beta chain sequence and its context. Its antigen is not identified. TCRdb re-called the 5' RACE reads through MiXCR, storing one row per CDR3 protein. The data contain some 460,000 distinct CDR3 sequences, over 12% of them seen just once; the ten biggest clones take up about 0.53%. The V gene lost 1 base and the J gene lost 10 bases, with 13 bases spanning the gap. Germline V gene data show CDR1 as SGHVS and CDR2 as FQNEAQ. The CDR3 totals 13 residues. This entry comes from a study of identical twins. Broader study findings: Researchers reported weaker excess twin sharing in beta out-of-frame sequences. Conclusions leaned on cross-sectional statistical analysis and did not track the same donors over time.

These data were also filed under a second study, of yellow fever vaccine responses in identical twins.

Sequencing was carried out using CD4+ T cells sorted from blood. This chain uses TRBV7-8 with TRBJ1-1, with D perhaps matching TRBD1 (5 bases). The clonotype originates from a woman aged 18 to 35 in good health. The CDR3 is CASSLGTGRGAFF. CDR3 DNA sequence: TGTGCCAGCAGCTTAGGAACAGGCCGTGGAGCTTTCTTT.